This T cell receptor (beta chain) was captured in a study of T cell responses to AZD1222 COVID-19 vaccine. Study-level findings and limits: Donor demographics were predominantly white British with a female majority; clonal diversity may be underestimated. Along spike, vaccine-associated CD4 TCRs were found throughout, with dominance at 160-218 and 743-854. Repertoires were obtained only post-peak T cell response. Regions left unmutated in variants are reportedly the target of nearly half of spike-specific TCRs.

Trimming shortened V by 6 bases and J by 6 bases, and 24 bases separated the two germline ends. The CDR3 runs 16 residues. From germline, CDR1 is SQVTM and CDR2 ANQGSEA. Details on this clone: No antigen is known for it.

Clones were sequenced by immunoSEQ multiplex PCR, and TCRdb holds only the in-frame ones, with some missing. The sample holds some 120,000 clones; around 91% are singletons and the top ten take around 4.5%. The receptor was isolated from an adult in good health. The chain carries TRBV29-1 and TRBJ2-1, with D hard to call. Sequencing was performed on peripheral blood, taken on day 0 of MenACWY control vaccination. The CDR3 spells CSVPASRVQAANEQFF. The CDR3 DNA sequence: TGCAGCGTACCAGCCAGCCGAGTCCAGGCCGCCAATGAGCAGTTCTTC.